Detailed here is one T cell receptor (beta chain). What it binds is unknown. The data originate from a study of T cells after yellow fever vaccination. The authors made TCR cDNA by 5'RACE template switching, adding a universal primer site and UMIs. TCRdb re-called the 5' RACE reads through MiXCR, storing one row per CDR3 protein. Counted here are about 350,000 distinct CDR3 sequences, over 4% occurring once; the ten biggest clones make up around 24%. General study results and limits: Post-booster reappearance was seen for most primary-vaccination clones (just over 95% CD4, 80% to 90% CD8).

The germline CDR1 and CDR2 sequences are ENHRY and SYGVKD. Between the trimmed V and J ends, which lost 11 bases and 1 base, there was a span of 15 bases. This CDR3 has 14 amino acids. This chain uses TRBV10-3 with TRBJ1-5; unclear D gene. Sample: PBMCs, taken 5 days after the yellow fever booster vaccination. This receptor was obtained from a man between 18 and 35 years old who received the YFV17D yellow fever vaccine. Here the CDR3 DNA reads TGTGCCTCCTCACCACAGCTCAGCAATCAGCCCCAGCATTTT. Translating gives CASSPQLSNQPQHF.